The T cell receptor beta chain under discussion was sequenced for a study of OX40 agonist ivuxolimab in advanced cancers. The overall study: Patients were treated with intravenous ivuxolimab, dosed at 0.01 to 10 mg/kg and infused every 2 weeks. The mean age was approximately 60 years, ranging from about 20 to 79, with approximately 85% of participants male.

Data came from immunoSEQ multiplex PCR; TCRdb stores just in-frame clones and leaves some out. The sample carries 65,000 to 80,000 clones, about four fifths recorded once. The CDR3 loop spans 16 amino acids. Germline V lookup: CDR1 SGDLS, CDR2 YYNGEE. The sequencing used CD4+ or CD8+ T cells sorted from blood, collected in a trial of the OX40 agonist ivuxolimab. V and J are TRBV9 and TRBJ2-5; TRBD1 matches 11 bases. The end of the DNA aligns better with TRBJ2-7, so the J call may be wrong. This sequence originates from an adult with an advanced solid tumor such as melanoma, head and neck, liver or kidney cancer. Here the CDR3 reads CASSVGTGTGGYEQYF. The CDR3 nucleotides are TGTGCCAGCAGCGTGGGGACCGGGACAGGGGGTTACGAGCAGTACTTC.